The clone carrying this T cell receptor beta chain was counted at least ten times. The data were obtained in a study of T cells in Graves' hyperthyroidism and ophthalmopathy. The CDR3 has 11 residues. V gave up 4 bases and J gave up 14 bases, with 14 bases separating them. Recently diagnosed hyperthyroidism of less than 2 months' duration affected patients aged 18 to 65. Orbital computed tomography, thyroid ultrasound, serum thyroxine and TRAb, and clinical symptoms together informed the diagnoses. From RNA transcripts, TCR beta CDR3 regions were amplified. A first-round RT-PCR of the TCR CDR3 used the HTBI primer set. MiXCR, applied by TCRdb to the multiplex PCR reads, yields one record per CDR3 protein. The sample yields 500,000 to 700,000 distinct CDR3 sequences, around 17% seen once.

What was sequenced was blood. The chain uses TRBV12-3 or TRBV12-4 and TRBJ1-1, with D maybe TRBD1 (6 bases). This sequence was found in a woman aged 18-29 years with Graves' hyperthyroidism. The CDR3 region is CASSSTKQGFF. The CDR3 DNA is TGTGCCAGCAGTTCAACCAAACAGGGATTCTTT.